Listed below are T cell receptor beta chains from one sample, sequenced in a study of T cells in localized non-small cell lung cancer. Produced via immunoSEQ multiplex PCR; TCRdb's table is partial and in-frame only. Here the sample spans almost 3,000 clones, 35% to 40% being singletons. The specimen was lung tumor tissue, collected before any cancer treatment. Receptors were obtained from a male donor older than 55 with stage I squamous cell lung carcinoma. Each CDR3 is given with its conserved first and last residue. The D gene is left open where the match is weak. Some rows mark clone size as missing; the rest say once, few, many or name a class of expanded clone.

NA	TRBD1	TRBV29-1	TRBJ2-7	TGCAGCGTTGGGACAGGAACCTACGAGCAGTACTTC	CSVGTGTYEQYF
NA	NA	TRBV28	TRBJ2-7	TGTGCCAGCAGCTACAGAGACAGCTACGAGCAGTACTTC	CASSYRDSYEQYF
NA	TRBD1	TRBV19	TRBJ1-1	TGTGCCAGTAGGGGACAGACCACTGAAGCTTTCTTT	CASRGQTTEAFF
few	NA	TRBV25-1	TRBJ1-3	TGTGCCAGCAGTGAATACCCGTTAGCAGGGATAGGAAACACCATATATTTT	CASSEYPLAGIGNTIYF
few	NA	TRBV15	TRBJ2-7	TGTGCCACCAGTTTAGGGCGCAAAAGAGTCGAGCAGTACTTC	CATSLGRKRVEQYF
once	TRBD2	TRBV28	TRBJ2-1	TGTGCCAGCAGCCTAAGCGGGAGGGCCAGGTATGAGCAGTTCTTC	CASSLSGRARYEQFF
NA	NA	TRBV6-8	TRBJ2-5	TGTGCCAGCAGTTACTCCCACAGGGGGGGACAAGAGACCCAGTACTTC	CASSYSHRGGQETQYF
medium-sized	TRBD2	TRBV11-3	TRBJ2-1	TGTGCCAGCGGCCTCGGGACTAGCGGAAATGAGCAGTTCTTC	CASGLGTSGNEQFF
NA	TRBD1	TRBV19	TRBJ1-1	TGTGCCAGTAGGGGAATCAGGGGGCGGGGCACTGAAGCTTTCTTT	CASRGIRGRGTEAFF
NA	TRBD1	TRBV19	TRBJ1-2	TGTGCCAGTAGTATAGAGGGGACAGGGAACTATGGCTACACCTTC	CASSIEGTGNYGYTF
few	NA	TRBV7-1	TRBJ2-7	TGTGCCAGCAGCTTGACCGGACAGAGTTACGAGCAGTACTTC	CASSLTGQSYEQYF
NA	TRBD2	TRBV11-3	TRBJ2-4	TGTGCCAGCAGCTTAGGGGAGGGGGCCAAAAACATTCAGTACTTC	CASSLGEGAKNIQYF
few	TRBD1	TRBV4-1	TRBJ1-4	TGCGCCAGCAGCCAAGGTGAGGGGGCTTCAACTAATGAAAAACTGTTTTTT	CASSQGEGASTNEKLFF
NA	TRBD2	TRBV6-8	TRBJ2-2	TGTGCCACGAAATGGGAGGGCCTTTACACCGGGGAGCTGTTTTTT	CATKWEGLYTGELFF
NA	NA	TRBV19	TRBJ1-2	TGTGCCAGTAGTATAACGACGTTCCGAGGCTACACCTTC	CASSITTFRGYTF
NA	TRBD1	TRBV25-1	TRBJ2-4	TGTGCCAGCAGTGGGGACAGGCTAGCCAAAAACATTCAGTACTTC	CASSGDRLAKNIQYF
few	NA	TRBV9	TRBJ1-2	TGTGCCAGCAGCCCGCTTAACTATGGCTACACCTTC	CASSPLNYGYTF
few	NA	TRBV1	TRBJ2-7	TGCGCCAGCAGCCAACGGCGGGGACTACCGCCCTACGAGCAGTACTTC	CASSQRRGLPPYEQYF
NA	TRBD2	TRBV28	TRBJ2-5	TGTGCCAGCAGTTCCCTGGGTCTGGGAGGGGAGACCCAGTACTTC	CASSSLGLGGETQYF
NA	TRBD2	TRBV11-3	TRBJ2-1	TGTGCCAGCAGCTCACCTTGGATGGCGGGAGGGCTAGATGAGCAGTTCTTC	CASSSPWMAGGLDEQFF
medium-sized	NA	TRBV9	TRBJ1-1	TGTGCCAGCAGCGTAGCTGATGGGGGATTACCTGAAGCTTTCTTT	CASSVADGGLPEAFF
few	NA	TRBV11-3	TRBJ2-1	TGTGCCAGCTCGTGGGGGACTGACTACAATGAGCAGTTCTTC	CASSWGTDYNEQFF
NA	NA	TRBV18	TRBJ1-4	TGTGCCAGCTCAGGACAAGGGGAGGAAAAACTGTTTTTT	CASSGQGEEKLFF
few	NA	TRBV19	TRBJ2-6	TGTGCCAGTAGAACAGGGTCCTCTGGGGCCAACGTCCTGACTTTC	CASRTGSSGANVLTF
NA	NA	TRBV10-3	TRBJ1-1	TGTGCCAGCGCCTTGGGGGAGCCGGTAAGAGCTTTCTTT	CASALGEPVRAFF
few	NA	TRBV6-8	TRBJ2-6	TGTGCCAGGGATTCATACTCTGGGGCCAACGTCCTGACTTTC	CARDSYSGANVLTF
few	NA	TRBV6-1	TRBJ2-5	TGTGCCAGCAGTGAACAGAACTCCGGAGGGGAGACCCAGTACTTC	CASSEQNSGGETQYF
few	NA	TRBV6-8	TRBJ2-1	TGTGTCAGCAGTTTGTGGCAGGGGAATGAGCAGTTCTTC	CVSSLWQGNEQFF
few	NA	TRBV6-8	TRBJ1-1	TGTGCCAGCAGTTACTCGGGCAGGGAAGCTTTCTTT	CASSYSGREAFF
NA	TRBD2	TRBV5-1	TRBJ2-1	TGCGCCAGCAGCTCAGGAGCGGGACTCGGTTACAATGAGCAGTTCTTC	CASSSGAGLGYNEQFF
few	NA	TRBV11-3	TRBJ2-1	TGTGCCAGCAGCCAACCCCAGGGTCTCAATGAGCAGTTCTTC	CASSQPQGLNEQFF
few	NA	TRBV9	TRBJ2-3	TGTGCCAGCAGCCCGGCCCGCACAGATACGCAGTATTTT	CASSPARTDTQYF
few	TRBD1	TRBV19	TRBJ1-1	TGTGCCAGTGAAACAGGGGAGAACACTGAAGCTTTCTTT	CASETGENTEAFF
once	TRBD2	TRBV14	TRBJ2-7	TGTGCCAGCAGCTCTTCTACTAGCGCGAGATACGAGCAGTACTTC	CASSSSTSARYEQYF
medium-sized	TRBD1	TRBV6-8	TRBJ2-1	TGTGCCAGCAGTTACCAGGGGGCCTACAATGAGCAGTTCTTC	CASSYQGAYNEQFF
NA	NA	TRBV6-8	TRBJ2-2	TGTGCCATCAGTGCAAAGGCGGGTTCCCTGAACACCGGGGAGCTGTTTTTT	CAISAKAGSLNTGELFF
few	NA	TRBV9	TRBJ2-1	TGTGCCAGCAGCCCCCGGAGTGAAGCATGGGGCCCTGGCAATGAGCAGTTCTTC	CASSPRSEAWGPGNEQFF
NA	TRBD1	TRBV18	TRBJ2-1	TGTGCCAGCTCACCGGGACAGGGGCCTTACAATGAGCAGTTCTTC	CASSPGQGPYNEQFF
NA	NA	TRBV6-8	TRBJ1-1	TGTGCCAGCAGTGCACAGGGTCCCGAAGCTTTCTTT	CASSAQGPEAFF
NA	TRBD1	TRBV28	TRBJ2-5	TGTGCCAGCAGCAGACAGGGTGCAAAGACCCAGTACTTC	CASSRQGAKTQYF
NA	NA	TRBV29-1	TRBJ1-3	TGCAGCGTAACAGGGTTCTCTGGAAACACCATATATTTT	CSVTGFSGNTIYF
NA	TRBD2	TRBV28	TRBJ2-7	TGTGCCAGCAGTTCGGTAGCGGGAGGGCCGTATAGACAGTACTTC	CASSSVAGGPYRQYF
NA	NA	TRBV9	TRBJ1-2	TGTGCCAGCAGCGTAGGGGGGTCCTATGGCTACACCTTC	CASSVGGSYGYTF
NA	NA	TRBV12-5	TRBJ2-1	TGTGCTAGTGGTTTGCTTCCCGGCCAGAATGAGCAGTTCTTC	CASGLLPGQNEQFF
NA	NA	TRBV9	TRBJ2-3	TGTGCCAGCAGTTATGCCCTTACCACAGATACGCAGTATTTT	CASSYALTTDTQYF
NA	NA	TRBV14	TRBJ2-5	TGTGCCAGCAGCCAAGATAGGCCGGGTTGGGGACGAAAAGAGACCCAGTACTTC	CASSQDRPGWGRKETQYF
NA	TRBD2	TRBV19	TRBJ2-3	TGTGCCAGTAATCTCCGACTAGCGGGAGGTGTTGGTACGCAGTATTTT	CASNLRLAGGVGTQYF
NA	TRBD1	TRBV28	TRBJ1-2	TGTGCCAGCAGTTTACAGGGGGCCAACTATGGCTACACCTTC	CASSLQGANYGYTF
few	NA	TRBV29-1	TRBJ1-5	TGCAGCGTCCGGGACAATTTCAATCAGCCCCAGCATTTT	CSVRDNFNQPQHF
once	NA	TRBV19	TRBJ1-4	TGTGCCAGTAGTATAGGAAAAGGAAGACGGGAAAAACTGTTTTTT	CASSIGKGRREKLFF
NA	TRBD1	TRBV10-2	TRBJ2-5	TGCGCCAGCACTGGACAGGGGGTCAGGGAGACCCAGTACTTC	CASTGQGVRETQYF
NA	NA	TRBV28	TRBJ1-3	TGTGCCAGCAGAACTCAGGGAGCTGGAAACACCATATATTTT	CASRTQGAGNTIYF
once	NA	TRBV14	TRBJ2-7	TGTGCCAGCAGCCTCAGTAGCGAGCAGTACTTC	CASSLSSEQYF
few	NA	TRBV6-8	TRBJ1-1	TGTGCCATCAGAACCGGGACTCCCGCTGAAGCTTTCTTT	CAIRTGTPAEAFF